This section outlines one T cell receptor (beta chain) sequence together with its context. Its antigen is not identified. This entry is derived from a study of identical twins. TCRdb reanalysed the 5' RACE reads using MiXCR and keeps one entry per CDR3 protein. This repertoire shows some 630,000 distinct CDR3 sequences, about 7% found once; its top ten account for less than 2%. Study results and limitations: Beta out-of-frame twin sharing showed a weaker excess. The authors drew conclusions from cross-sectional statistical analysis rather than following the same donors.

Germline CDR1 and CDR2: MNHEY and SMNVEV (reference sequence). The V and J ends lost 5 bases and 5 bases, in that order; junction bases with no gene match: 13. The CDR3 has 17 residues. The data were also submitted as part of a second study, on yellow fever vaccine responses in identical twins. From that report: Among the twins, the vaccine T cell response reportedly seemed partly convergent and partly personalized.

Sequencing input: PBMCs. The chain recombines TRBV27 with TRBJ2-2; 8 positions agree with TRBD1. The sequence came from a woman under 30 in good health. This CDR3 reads CASSPVVLTGGTGELFF. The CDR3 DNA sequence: TGTGCCAGCAGTCCCGTTGTCTTAACAGGGGGGACCGGGGAGCTGTTTTTT.